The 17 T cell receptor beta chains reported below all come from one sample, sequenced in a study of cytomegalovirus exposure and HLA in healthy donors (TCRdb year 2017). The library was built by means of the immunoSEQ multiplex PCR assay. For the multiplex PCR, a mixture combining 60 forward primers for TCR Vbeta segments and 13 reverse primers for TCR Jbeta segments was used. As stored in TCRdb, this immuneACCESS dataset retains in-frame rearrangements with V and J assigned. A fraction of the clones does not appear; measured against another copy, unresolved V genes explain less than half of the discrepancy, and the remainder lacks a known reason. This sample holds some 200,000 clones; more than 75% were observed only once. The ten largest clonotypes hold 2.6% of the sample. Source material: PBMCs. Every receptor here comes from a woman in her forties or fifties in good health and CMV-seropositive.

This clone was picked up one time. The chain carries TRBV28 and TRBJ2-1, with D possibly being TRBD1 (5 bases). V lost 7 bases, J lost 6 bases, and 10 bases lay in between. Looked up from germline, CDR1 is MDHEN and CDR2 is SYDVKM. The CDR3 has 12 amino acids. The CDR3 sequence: CASIPQGNEQFF. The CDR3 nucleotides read TGTGCCAGCATCCCCCAGGGCAATGAGCAGTTCTTC.

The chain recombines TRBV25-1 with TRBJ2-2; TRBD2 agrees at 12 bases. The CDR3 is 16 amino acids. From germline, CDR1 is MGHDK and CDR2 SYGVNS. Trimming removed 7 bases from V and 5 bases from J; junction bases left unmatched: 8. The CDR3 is CASIHSSGGETGELFF. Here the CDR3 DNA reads TGTGCCAGCATCCATTCTAGCGGGGGGGAGACCGGGGAGCTGTTTTTT.

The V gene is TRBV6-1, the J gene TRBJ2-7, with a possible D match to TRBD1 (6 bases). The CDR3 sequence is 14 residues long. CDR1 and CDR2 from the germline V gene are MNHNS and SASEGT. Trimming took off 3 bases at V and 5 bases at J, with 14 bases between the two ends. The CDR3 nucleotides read TGTGCCAGCAGTGAGTCCCGGGACACGGACGAGCAGTACTTC. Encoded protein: CASSESRDTDEQYF.

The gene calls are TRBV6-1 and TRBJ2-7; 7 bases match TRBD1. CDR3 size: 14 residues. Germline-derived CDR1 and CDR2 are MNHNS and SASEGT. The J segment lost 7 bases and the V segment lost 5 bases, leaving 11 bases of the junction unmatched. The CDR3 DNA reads TGTGCCAGCAGTCCCGACAGGGTGTCCGTAGAGCAGTACTTC. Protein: CASSPDRVSVEQYF.

Here the CDR3 DNA reads TGTGCCAGTAGTAAGGACAGGGTCGAGGGTCAGCCCCAGCATTTT. The encoded protein is CASSKDRVEGQPQHF. The chain carries TRBV19 and TRBJ1-5; TRBD1 agrees at 8 bases. V was clipped by 4 bases and J by 6 bases; unmatched bases: 8. This CDR3 is built from 15 residues. Per germline, CDR1 LNHDA and CDR2 SQIVND (reference sequence).

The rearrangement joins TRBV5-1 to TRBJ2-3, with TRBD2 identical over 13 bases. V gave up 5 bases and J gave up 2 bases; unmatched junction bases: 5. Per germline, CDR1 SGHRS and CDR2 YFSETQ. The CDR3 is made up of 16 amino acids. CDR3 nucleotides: TGCGCCAGCAGGGGCGGACTAGCGGGGGTCACAGATACGCAGTATTTT. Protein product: CASRGGLAGVTDTQYF.

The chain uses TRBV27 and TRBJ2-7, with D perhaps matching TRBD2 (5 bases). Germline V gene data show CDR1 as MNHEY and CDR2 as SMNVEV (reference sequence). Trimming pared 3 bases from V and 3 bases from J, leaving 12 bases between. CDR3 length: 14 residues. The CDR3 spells CASSFSSGFYEQYF. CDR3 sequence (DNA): TGTGCCAGCAGTTTCTCATCGGGGTTCTACGAGCAGTACTTC.

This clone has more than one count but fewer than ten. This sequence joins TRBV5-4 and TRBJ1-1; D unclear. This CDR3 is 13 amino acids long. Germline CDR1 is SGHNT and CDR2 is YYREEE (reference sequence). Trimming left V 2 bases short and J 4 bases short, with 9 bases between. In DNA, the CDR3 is TGTGCCAGCAGCTTTAGCCAGAGCACTGAAGCTTTCTTT. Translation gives CASSFSQSTEAFF.

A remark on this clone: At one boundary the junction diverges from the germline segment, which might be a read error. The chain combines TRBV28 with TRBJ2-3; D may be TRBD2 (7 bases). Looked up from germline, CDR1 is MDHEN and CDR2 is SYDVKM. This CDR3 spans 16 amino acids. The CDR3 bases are TGTGCCGGCAGTGAGGGAGGAGGGGGGGCCGGGGATACGCAGTATTTT. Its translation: CAGSEGGGGAGDTQYF.

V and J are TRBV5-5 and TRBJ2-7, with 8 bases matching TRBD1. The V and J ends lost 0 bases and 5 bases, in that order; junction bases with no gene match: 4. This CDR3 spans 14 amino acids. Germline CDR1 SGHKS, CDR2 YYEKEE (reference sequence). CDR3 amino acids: CASSLGQGWNEQYF. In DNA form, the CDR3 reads TGTGCCAGCAGCTTGGGACAGGGGTGGAACGAGCAGTACTTC.

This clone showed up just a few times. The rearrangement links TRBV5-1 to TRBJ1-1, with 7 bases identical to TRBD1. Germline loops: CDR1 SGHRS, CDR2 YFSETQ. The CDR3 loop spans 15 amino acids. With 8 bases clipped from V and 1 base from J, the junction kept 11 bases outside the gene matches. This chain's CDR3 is CASRRTGGENTEAFF. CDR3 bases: TGCGCCAGTAGAAGGACAGGAGGGGAGAACACTGAAGCTTTCTTT.

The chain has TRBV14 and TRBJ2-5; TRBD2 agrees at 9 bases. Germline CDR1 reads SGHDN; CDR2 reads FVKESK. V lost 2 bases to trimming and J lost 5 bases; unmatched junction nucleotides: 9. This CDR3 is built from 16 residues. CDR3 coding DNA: TGTGCCAGCAGCCAACTGCGGGGGGGCCGGGCCGAGACCCAGTACTTC. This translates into CASSQLRGGRAETQYF.

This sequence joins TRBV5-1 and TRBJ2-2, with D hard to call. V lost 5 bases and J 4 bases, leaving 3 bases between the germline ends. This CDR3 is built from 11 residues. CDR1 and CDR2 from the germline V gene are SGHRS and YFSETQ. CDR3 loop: CASSSTGELFF. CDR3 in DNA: TGCGCCAGCAGTAGCACCGGGGAGCTGTTTTTT.

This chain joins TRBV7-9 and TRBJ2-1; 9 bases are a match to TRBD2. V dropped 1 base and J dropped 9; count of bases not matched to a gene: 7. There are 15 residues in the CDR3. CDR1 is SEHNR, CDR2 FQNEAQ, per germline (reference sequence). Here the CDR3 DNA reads TGTGCCAGCAGCTTAGAGGGCGGGGGGGCCGCTGAGCAGTTCTTC. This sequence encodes CASSLEGGGAAEQFF.

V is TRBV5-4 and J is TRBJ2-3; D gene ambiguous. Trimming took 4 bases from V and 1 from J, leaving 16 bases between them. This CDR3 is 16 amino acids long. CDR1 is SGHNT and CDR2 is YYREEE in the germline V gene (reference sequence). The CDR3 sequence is CASSPTTSRGTDTQYF. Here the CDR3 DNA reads TGTGCCAGCAGCCCGACCACTTCACGGGGCACAGATACGCAGTATTTT.

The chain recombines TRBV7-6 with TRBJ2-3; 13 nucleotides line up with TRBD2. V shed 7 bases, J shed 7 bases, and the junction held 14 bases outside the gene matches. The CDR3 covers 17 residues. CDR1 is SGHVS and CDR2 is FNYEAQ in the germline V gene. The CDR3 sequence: CASTLSGAGLAGHTQYF. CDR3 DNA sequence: TGTGCCAGCACCCTCTCCGGGGCGGGACTAGCGGGGCATACGCAGTATTTT.

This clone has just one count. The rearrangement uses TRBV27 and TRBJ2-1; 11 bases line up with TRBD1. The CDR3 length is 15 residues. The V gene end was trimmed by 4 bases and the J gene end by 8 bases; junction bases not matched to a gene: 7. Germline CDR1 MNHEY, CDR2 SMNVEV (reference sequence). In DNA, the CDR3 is TGTGCCAGCAGTTCCCAGGACAGGGGGCTGGATGAGCAGTTCTTC. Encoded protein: CASSSQDRGLDEQFF.